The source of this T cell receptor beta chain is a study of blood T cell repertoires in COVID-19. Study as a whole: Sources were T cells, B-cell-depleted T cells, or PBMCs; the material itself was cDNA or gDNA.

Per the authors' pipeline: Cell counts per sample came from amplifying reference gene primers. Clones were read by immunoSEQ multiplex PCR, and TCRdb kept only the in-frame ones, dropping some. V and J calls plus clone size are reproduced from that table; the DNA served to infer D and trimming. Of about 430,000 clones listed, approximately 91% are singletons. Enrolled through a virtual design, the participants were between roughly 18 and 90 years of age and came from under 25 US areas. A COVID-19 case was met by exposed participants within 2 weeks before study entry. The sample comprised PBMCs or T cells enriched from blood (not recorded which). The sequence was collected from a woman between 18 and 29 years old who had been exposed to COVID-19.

CDR3 residues: CAWSDRSMNTEAFF. The CDR3 DNA reads as TGTGCCTGGAGTGACCGGTCAATGAACACTGAAGCTTTCTTT. The chain joins TRBV30 to TRBJ1-1; no definite D call. This CDR3 has 14 amino acids. From germline, CDR1 is GTSNPN and CDR2 SVGIG (reference sequence). The V and J ends lost 1 base and 0 bases respectively, with 9 bases between them.